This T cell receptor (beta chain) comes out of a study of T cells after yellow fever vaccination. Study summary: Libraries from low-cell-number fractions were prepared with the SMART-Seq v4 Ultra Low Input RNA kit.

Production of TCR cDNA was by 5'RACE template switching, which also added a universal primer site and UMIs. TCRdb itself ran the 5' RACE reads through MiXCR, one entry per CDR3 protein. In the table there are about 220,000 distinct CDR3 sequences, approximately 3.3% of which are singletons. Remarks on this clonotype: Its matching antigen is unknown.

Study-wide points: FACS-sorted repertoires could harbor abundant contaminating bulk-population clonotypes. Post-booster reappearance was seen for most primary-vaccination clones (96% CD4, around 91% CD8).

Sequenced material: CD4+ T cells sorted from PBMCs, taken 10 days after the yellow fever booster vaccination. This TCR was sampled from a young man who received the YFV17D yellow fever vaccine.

Here the CDR3 DNA reads TGTGCCAGCAGCACGCCTCCGAGGGACAGGGGTACCTTTAAAGAGACCCAGTACTTC. Amino acid sequence: CASSTPPRDRGTFKETQYF. The rearrangement uses TRBV21-1 and TRBJ2-5; the DNA was not compared with TRBD1, the D call given in the table. TRBV21-1 is a known pseudogene. The CDR3 is 19 amino acids.